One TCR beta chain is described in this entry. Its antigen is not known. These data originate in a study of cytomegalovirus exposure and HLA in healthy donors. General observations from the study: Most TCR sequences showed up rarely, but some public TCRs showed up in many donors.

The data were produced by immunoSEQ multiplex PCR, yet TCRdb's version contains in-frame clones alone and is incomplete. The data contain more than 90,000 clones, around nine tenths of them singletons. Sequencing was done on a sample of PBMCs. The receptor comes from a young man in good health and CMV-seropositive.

CDR3 region: CASSLVASGEPRYNEQFF. In nucleotides, the CDR3 is TGCGCCAGCAGCTTGGTGGCTAGCGGGGAGCCCCGATACAATGAGCAGTTCTTC. V is TRBV5-1 and J is TRBJ2-1; 9 bases align to TRBD2. The CDR3 is 18 residues long. Trimming cost V 0 bases and J 4 bases; bases outside gene matches: 11. CDR1 and CDR2 (germline): SGHRS, YFSETQ.